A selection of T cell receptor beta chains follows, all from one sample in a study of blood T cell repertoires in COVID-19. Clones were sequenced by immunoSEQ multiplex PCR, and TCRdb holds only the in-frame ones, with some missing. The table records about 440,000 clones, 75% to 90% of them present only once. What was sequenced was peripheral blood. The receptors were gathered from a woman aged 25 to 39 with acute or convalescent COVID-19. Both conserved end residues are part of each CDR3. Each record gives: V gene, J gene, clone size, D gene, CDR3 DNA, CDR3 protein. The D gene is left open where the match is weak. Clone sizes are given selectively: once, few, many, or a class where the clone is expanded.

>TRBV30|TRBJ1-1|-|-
TGTGCCTGGAATAGACAGGAAGAAGCTTTCTTT
CAWNRQEEAFF
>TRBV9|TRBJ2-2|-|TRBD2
TGTGCCAGCAGCGTAGGAAGCGGGACGACTCGCGGGGAGCTGTTTTTT
CASSVGSGTTRGELFF
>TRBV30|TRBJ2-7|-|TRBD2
TGTGCCTGGAGGACTTGGCGGGGGGGCCTCTACGAGCAGTACTTC
CAWRTWRGGLYEQYF
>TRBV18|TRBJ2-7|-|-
TGTGCCAGCTCACCGCAAGGGGCGGTGGCTCCCTACGAGCAGTACTTC
CASSPQGAVAPYEQYF
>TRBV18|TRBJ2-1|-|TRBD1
TGTGCCAGCTCACCACCCGGGACAGGTTCCTACAATGAGCAGTTCTTC
CASSPPGTGSYNEQFF
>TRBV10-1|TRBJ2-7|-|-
TGCGCCAGCGGGGCCGGGGGCTCCTACGAGCAGTACTTC
CASGAGGSYEQYF
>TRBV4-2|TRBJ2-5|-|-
TGTGCCAGCAGCCAAGGGGGGGGCCGCCAAGAGACCCAGTACTTC
CASSQGGGRQETQYF
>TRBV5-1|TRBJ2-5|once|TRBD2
TGCGCCAGCAGCCAGGGACTAGCGGGGGGACTCCAAGAGACCCAGTACTTC
CASSQGLAGGLQETQYF
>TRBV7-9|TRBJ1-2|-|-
TGTGCCAGCACGCGCGGGGGCGGCTATGGCTACACCTTC
CASTRGGGYGYTF
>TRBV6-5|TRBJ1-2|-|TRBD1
TGTGCCAGCAGCCGAGGACAGGGGGCGTCAGGCTACACCTTC
CASSRGQGASGYTF
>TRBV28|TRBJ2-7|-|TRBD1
TGTGCCAGCAGCCCCGGGACAGGGATATACGAGCAGTACTTC
CASSPGTGIYEQYF